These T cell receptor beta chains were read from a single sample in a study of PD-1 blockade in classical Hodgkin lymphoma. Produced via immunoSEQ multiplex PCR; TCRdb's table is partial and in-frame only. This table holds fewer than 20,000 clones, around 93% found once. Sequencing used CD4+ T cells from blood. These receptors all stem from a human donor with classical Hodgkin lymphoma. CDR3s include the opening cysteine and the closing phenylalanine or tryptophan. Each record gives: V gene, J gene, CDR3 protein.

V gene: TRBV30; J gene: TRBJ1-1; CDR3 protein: CALRQGEAFF
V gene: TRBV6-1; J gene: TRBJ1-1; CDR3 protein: CAGTGQLPNTEAFF
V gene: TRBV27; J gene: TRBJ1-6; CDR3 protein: CASSVTGTLNSPLHF
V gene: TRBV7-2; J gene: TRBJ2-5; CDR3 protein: CASSSRFGTQETQYF
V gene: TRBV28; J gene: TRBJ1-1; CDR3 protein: CASSPPPGQGSKAFF
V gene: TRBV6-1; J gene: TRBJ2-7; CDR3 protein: CATQELAGVNEQYF
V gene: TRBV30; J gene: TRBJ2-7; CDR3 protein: CAWSASGLAGGEQYF
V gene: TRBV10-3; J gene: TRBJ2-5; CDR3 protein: CAIRPASGRDLQYF
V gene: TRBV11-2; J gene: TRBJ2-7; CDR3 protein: CASSSWGGEGDEQYF
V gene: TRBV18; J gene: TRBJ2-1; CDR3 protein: CASSPRQDLSSYNEQFF
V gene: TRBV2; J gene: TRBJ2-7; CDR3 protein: CASSILAGSSYEQYF
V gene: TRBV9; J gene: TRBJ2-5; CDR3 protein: CASSVERGETQYF
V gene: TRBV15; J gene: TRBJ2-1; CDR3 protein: CATRDKREANEQFF
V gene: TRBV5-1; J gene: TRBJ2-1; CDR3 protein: CASRKTQGSGNEQFF
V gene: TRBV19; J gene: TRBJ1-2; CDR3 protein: CASSRPARYYGYTF
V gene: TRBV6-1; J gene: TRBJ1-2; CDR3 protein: CASSGGRGNYGYTF
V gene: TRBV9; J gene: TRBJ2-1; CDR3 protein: CASSGGLAGATEQFF
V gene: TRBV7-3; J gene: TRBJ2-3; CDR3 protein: CASGPGATDTQYF
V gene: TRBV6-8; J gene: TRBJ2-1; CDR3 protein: CASSRTSAEQFF
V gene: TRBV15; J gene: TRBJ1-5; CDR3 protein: CATSTRQGQPQHF
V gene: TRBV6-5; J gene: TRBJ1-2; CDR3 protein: CASTKGQRYGYTF
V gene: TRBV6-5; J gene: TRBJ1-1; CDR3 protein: CASSYSRGRLTEAFF
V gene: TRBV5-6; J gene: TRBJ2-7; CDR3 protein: CASSYRYEQYF
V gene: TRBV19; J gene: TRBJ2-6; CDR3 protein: CASSAGKTGANVLTF
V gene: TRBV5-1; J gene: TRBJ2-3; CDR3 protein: CASSPGTSGRTDTQYF
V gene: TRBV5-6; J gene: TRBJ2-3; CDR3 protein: CASSSLDTQYF
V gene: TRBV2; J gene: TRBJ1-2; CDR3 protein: CASSPLIGTAHGYTF
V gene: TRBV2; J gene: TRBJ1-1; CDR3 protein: CASSELGTLSEAFF
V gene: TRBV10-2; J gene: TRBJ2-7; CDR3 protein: CASSGPPGYYEQYF
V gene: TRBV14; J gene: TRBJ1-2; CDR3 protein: CASSPSGQGVFSYGYTF
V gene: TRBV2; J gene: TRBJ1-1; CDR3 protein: CASSIGRDTEAFF
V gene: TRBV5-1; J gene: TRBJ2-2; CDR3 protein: CASSLEVVGLRTGELFF
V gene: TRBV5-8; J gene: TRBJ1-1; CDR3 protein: CASSLIVGTEAFF
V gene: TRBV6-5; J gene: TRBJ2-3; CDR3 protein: CASSYEVAGGGTQYF
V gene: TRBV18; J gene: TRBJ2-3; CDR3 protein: CASSQGRDTQYF
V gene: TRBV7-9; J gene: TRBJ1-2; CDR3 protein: CASSLEAGVGYTF
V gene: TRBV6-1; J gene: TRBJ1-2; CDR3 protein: CASSPLRDSMLGYTF
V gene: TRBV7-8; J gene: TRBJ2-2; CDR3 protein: CASWEQANTGELFF
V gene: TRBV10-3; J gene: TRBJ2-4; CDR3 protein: CAISESGTVPLAKNIQYF
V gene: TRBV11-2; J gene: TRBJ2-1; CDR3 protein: CASSRGLAELYNEQFF
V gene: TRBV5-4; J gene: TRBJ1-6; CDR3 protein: CASSGTGPNSPLHF
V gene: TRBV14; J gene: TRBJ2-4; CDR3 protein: CASSPGLANIQYF
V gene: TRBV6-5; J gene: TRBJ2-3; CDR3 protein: CASMDRGRTDTQYF
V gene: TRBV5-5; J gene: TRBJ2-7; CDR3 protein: CASIPGGIYEQYF
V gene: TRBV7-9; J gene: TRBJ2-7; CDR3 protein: CASSLRDRVGYEQYF
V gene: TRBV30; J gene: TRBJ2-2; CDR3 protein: CALGLLANGELFF